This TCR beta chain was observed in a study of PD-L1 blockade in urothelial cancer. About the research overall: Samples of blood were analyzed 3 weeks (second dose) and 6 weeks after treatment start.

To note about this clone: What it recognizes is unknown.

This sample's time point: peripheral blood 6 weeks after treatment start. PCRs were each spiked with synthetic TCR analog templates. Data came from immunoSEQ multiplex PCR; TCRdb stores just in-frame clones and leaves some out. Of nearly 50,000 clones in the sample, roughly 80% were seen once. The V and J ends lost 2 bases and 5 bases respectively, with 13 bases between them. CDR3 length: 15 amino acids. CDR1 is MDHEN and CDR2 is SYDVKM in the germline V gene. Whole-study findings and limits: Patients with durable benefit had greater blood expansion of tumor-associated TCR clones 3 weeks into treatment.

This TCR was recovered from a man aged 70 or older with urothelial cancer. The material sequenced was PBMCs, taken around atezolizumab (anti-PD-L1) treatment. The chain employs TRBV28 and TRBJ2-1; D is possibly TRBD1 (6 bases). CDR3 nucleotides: TGTGCCAGCAGTTTAGTCCAGGACAGCCACAATGAGCAGTTCTTC. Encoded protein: CASSLVQDSHNEQFF.